The present TCR beta chain was sequenced within a study of blood T cell repertoires in COVID-19. Study information: Material from acute and convalescent COVID-19 was sourced from the United States, Italy and Spain. Nucleic acid was either cDNA or gDNA, and it came from T cells, B-cell-depleted T cells, or PBMCs.

This CDR3 has 17 amino acids. The V end was cut by 3 bases, the J end by 0 bases, with 17 bases between. Germline loops: CDR1 MNHEY, CDR2 SMNVEV (reference sequence). Methods used by the authors: Using reference gene primer amplification, nucleated cell counts were estimated. Only in-frame clones appear in the TCRdb table, and some are missing; sequencing was by immunoSEQ multiplex PCR. V and J calls and clone size are those listed in that table; D and trimming were worked out from the DNA. The sample records more than 95,000 clones, 70% to 90% being singletons. The specimen sequenced was peripheral blood. The gene calls are TRBV27 and TRBJ1-2; D remains unclear. The clonotype was recovered from a man aged 50 or older in a cohort sampled during active COVID-19. In DNA form, the CDR3 reads TGTGCCAGCAGTTTCCACGGGCTGGTGGGAGCTAACTATGGCTACACCTTC. Translation: CASSFHGLVGANYGYTF.